Here is one TCR beta chain with its context. Its target is unknown. These data originate in a study of cytomegalovirus exposure and HLA in healthy donors. Study summary: Per a later analysis, the approximately 690 first-cohort and 120 validation repertoires shared one platform.

Findings and caveats of the study: As was reported, the classifier diagnosed cytomegalovirus status with high specificity and sensitivity. Researchers catalogued about 150 TCR beta chains as cytomegalovirus-associated. In vitro experiments confirmed that a few CMV-associated chains were specific for CMV antigens.

CDR1 is MNHEY, CDR2 SVGAGI, per germline. V gave up 2 bases and J gave up 3 bases, with 14 bases separating them. The CDR3 sequence is 15 residues long. Profiling relied on immunoSEQ multiplex PCR, and the TCRdb table lists in-frame clones only, not all of them. The repertoire holds about 180,000 clones, 86% seen once, with less than 3.5% in the top ten. The receptor was derived from a young man in good health and CMV-seropositive. Sequenced material: PBMCs. The gene calls are TRBV6-5 and TRBJ2-7; D is possibly TRBD2 (5 bases). This CDR3 is CASSYAPGISYEQYF. The CDR3 bases are TGTGCCAGCAGTTACGCTCCGGGGATAAGCTACGAGCAGTACTTC.